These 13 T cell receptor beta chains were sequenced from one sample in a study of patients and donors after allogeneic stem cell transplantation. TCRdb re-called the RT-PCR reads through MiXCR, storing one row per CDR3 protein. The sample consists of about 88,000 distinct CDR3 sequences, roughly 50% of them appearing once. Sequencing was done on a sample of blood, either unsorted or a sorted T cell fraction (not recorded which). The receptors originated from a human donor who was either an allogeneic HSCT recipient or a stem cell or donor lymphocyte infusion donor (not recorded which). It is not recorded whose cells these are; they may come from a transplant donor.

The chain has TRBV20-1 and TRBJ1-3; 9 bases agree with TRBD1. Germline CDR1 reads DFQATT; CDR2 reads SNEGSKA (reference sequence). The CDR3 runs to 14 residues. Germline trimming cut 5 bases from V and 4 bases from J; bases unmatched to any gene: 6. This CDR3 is CSAHRGLGGNTIYF. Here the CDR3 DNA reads TGCAGTGCTCACAGGGGGCTTGGAGGAAACACCATATATTTT.

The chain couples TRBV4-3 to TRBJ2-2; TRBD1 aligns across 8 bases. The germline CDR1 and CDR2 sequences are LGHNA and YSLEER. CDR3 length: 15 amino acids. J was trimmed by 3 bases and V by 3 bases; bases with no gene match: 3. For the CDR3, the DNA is TGCGCCAGCAGCCAGCAGGGGGCTTACACCGGGGAGCTGTTTTTT. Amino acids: CASSQQGAYTGELFF.

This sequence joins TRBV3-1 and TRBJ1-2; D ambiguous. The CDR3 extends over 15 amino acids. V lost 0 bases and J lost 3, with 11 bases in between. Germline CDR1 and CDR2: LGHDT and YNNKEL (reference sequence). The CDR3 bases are TGTGCCAGCAGCCAAGATTTCGTGGGAGACTATGGCTACACCTTC. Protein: CASSQDFVGDYGYTF. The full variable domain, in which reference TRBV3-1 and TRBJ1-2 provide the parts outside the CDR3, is DTAVSQTPKYLVTQMGNDKSIKCEQNLGHDTMYWYKQDSKKFLKIMFSYNNKELIINETVPNRFSPKSPDKAHLNLHINSLELGDSAVYFCASSQDFVGDYGYTFGSGTRLTVV.

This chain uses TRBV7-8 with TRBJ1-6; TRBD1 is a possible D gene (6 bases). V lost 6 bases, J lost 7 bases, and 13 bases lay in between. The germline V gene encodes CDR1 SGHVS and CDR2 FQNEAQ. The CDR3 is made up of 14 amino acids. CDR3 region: CASSVQGRNSPLHF. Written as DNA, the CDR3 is TGTGCCAGCAGTGTACAGGGTCGGAATTCACCCCTCCACTTT.

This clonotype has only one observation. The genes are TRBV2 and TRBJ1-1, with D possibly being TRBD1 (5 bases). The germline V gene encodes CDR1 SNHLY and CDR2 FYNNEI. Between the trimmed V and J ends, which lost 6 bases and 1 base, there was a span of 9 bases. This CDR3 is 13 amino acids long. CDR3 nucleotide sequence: TGTGCCAGCAGGACAACAGGGAACACTGAAGCTTTCTTT. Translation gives CASRTTGNTEAFF.

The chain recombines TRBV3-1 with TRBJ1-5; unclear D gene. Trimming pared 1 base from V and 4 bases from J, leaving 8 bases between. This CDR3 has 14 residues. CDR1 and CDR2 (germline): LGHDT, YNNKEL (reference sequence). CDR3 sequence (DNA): TGTGCCAGCAGCCAAGGAAGCGGTAATCAGCCCCAGCATTTT. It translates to CASSQGSGNQPQHF.

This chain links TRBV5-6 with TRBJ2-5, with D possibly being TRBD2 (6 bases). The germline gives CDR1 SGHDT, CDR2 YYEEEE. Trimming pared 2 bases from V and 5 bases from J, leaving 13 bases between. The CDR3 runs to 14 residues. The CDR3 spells CASSFPGEGETQYF. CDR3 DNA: TGTGCCAGCAGCTTCCCGGGGGAAGGGGAGACCCAGTACTTC.

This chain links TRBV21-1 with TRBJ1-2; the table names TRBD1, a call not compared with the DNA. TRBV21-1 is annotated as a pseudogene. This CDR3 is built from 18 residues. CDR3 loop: CANLRGTGGTYTNYGYTF. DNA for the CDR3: TGTGCCAACCTGCGCGGGACAGGTGGCACATATACTAACTATGGCTACACCTTC.

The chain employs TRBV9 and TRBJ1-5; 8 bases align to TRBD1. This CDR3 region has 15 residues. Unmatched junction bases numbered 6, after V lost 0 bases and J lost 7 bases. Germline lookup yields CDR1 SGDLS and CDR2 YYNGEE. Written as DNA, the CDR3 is TGTGCCAGCAGCGTAGGCCAGGGGGCAGGACAGCCCCAGCATTTT. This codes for CASSVGQGAGQPQHF.

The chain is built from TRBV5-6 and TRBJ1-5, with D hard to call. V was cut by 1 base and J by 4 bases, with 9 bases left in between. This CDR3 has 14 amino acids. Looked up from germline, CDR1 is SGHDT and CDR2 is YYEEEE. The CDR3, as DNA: TGTGCCAGCAGCTTGCTTTCAGAAAATCAGCCCCAGCATTTT. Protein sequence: CASSLLSENQPQHF.

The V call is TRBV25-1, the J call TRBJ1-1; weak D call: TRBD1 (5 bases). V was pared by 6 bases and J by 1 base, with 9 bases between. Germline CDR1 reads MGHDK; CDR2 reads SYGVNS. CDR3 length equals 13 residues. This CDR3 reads CASSAQANTEAFF. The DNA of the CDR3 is TGTGCCAGCAGCGCACAGGCGAACACTGAAGCTTTCTTT.

CDR3 region: CASSGLFEDTIYF. The CDR3 nucleotides read TGTGCCAGCAGTGGACTTTTCGAGGACACCATATATTTT. The chain links TRBV25-1 to TRBJ1-3, with unresolved D. This CDR3 region has 13 residues. V was shortened by 4 bases and J by 8 bases, with 12 bases between the two germline ends. In germline, CDR1 is MGHDK, CDR2 SYGVNS.

The CDR3 region has the DNA TGTGCCACCAGCAGACATGCGGACCCCCAGCATTTT. The encoded protein is CATSRHADPQHF. The chain recombines TRBV15 with TRBJ1-5; D unresolved. The CDR3 runs to 12 residues. The V gene's germline CDR1 is LNHNV and CDR2 YYDKDF (reference sequence). V lost 2 bases and J 10 bases, leaving 9 bases between the germline ends.